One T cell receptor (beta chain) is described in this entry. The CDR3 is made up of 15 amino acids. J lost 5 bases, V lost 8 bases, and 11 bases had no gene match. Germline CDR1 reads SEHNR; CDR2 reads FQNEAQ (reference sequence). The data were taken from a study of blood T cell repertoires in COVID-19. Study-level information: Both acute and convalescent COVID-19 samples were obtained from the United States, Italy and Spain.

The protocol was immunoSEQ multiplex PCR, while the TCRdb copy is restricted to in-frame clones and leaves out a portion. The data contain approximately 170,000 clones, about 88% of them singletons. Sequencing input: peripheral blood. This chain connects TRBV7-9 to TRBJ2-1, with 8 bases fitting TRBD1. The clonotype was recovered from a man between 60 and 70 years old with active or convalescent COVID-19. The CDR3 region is CASHQGAGYNNEQFF. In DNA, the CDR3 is TGTGCCAGCCACCAGGGGGCGGGTTACAACAATGAGCAGTTCTTC.